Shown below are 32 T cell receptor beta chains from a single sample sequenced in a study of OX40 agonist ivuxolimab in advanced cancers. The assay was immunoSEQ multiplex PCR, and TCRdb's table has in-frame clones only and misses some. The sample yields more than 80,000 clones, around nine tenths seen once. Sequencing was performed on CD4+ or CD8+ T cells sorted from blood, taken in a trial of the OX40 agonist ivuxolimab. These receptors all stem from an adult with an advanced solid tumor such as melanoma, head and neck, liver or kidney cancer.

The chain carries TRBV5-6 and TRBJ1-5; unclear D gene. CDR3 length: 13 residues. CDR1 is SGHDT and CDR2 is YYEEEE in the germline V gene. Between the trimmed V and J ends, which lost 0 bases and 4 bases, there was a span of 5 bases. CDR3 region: CASSLGLNQPQHF. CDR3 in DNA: TGTGCCAGCAGCTTGGGCCTGAATCAGCCCCAGCATTTT.

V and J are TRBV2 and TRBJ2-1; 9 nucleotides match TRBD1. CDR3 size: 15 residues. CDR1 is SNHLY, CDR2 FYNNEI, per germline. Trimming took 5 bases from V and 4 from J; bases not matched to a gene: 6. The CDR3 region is CASSRSGTGYNEQFF. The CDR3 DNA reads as TGTGCCAGCAGTCGTTCCGGGACAGGGTACAATGAGCAGTTCTTC.

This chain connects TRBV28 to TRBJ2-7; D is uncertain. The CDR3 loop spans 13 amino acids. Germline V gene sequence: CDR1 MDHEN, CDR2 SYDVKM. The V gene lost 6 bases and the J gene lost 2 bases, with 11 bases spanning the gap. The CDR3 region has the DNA TGTGCCAGCAGCCCGACTTGGACCTACGAGCAGTACTTC. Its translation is CASSPTWTYEQYF. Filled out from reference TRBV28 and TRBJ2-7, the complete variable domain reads DVKVTQSSRYLVKRTGEKVFLECVQDMDHENMFWYRQDPGLGLRLIYFSYDVKMKEKGDIPEGYSVSREKKERFSLILESASTNQTSMYLCASSPTWTYEQYFGPGTRLTVT.

CDR3 coding DNA: TGCGCCAGCAGTGAGATGGGGGGAGGGCCAAAAAATCTAGCGGGAGGAGAAGAGACCCAGTACTTC. Protein sequence: CASSEMGGGPKNLAGGEETQYF. The V call is TRBV10-1, the J call TRBJ2-5; 11 bases map to TRBD2. The V and J ends lost 2 bases and 3 bases, in that order; junction bases with no gene match: 23. CDR1 WNHNN and CDR2 SYGVQD come from the germline V gene (reference sequence). The CDR3 consists of 22 residues.

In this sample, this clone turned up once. The CDR3 is CSVERQGEVLEWDTQYF. The CDR3 DNA sequence: TGCAGCGTTGAAAGGCAGGGGGAAGTACTTGAGTGGGATACGCAGTATTTT. V is TRBV29-1 and J is TRBJ2-3, with TRBD1 matching 7 bases. The V gene end was trimmed by 2 bases and the J gene end by 6 bases; junction bases not matched to a gene: 17. The length of the CDR3 is 17 residues. CDR1 and CDR2 (germline): SQVTM, ANQGSEA.

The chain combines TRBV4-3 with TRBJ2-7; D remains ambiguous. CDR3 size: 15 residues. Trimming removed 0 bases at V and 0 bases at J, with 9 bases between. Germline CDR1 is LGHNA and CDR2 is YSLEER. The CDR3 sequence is CASSQDIGASYEQYF. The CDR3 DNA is TGCGCCAGCAGCCAAGATATCGGCGCCTCCTACGAGCAGTACTTC.

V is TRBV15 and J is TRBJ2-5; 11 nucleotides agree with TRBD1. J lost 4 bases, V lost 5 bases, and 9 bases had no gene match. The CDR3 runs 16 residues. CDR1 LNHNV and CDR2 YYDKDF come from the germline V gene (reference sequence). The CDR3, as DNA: TGTGCCACCAGCTCCAAGGACAGGGGGCAAGGAGAGACCCAGTACTTC. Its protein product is CATSSKDRGQGETQYF.

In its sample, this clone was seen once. CDR3 in DNA: TGCGCCAGCAGCCAAGCTGCAGGGCTAACTGAAGCTTTCTTT. Amino acid sequence: CASSQAAGLTEAFF. This sequence joins TRBV4-3 and TRBJ1-1; tentatively, D is TRBD1 (5 bases). Germline V gene lookup returns CDR1 LGHNA and CDR2 YSLEER. There are 14 residues in the CDR3. V shed 1 base and J shed 5 bases, with 11 bases lying between them.

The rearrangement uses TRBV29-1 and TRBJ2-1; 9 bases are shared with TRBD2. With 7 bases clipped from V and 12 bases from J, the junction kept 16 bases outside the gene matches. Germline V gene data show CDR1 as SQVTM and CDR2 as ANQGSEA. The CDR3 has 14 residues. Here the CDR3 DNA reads TGCAGCGCTGGCGGGGTCCCTAGCGGGACTTCGCAGTTCTTC. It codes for CSAGGVPSGTSQFF.

The CDR3 sequence is CASSPIAGEVPTEQYF. DNA for the CDR3: TGTGCCAGCAGCCCGATAGCGGGAGAAGTTCCCACCGAGCAGTACTTC. The V gene is TRBV7-8, the J gene TRBJ2-7, with 9 positions matching TRBD2. Germline assignment: CDR1 SGHVS and CDR2 FQNEAQ. CDR3 length: 16 amino acids. V lost 5 bases, J lost 6 bases, and 14 bases stayed unmatched.

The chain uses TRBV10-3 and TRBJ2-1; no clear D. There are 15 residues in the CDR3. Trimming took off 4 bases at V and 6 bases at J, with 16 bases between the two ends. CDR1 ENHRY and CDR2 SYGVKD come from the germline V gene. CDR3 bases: TGTGCCATCAGTGGTATCGTAGACCAAGGCAATGAGCAGTTCTTC. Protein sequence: CAISGIVDQGNEQFF.

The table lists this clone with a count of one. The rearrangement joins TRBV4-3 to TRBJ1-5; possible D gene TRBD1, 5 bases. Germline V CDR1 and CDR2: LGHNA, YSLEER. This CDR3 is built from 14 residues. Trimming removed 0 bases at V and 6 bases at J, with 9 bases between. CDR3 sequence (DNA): TGCGCCAGCAGCCAAGACAGGGCGGGTCAGCCCCAGCATTTT. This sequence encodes CASSQDRAGQPQHF.

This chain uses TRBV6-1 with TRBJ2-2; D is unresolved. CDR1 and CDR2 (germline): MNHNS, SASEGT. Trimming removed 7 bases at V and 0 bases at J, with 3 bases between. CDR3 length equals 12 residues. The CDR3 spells CASKPNTGELFF. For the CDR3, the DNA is TGTGCCAGCAAGCCGAACACCGGGGAGCTGTTTTTT.

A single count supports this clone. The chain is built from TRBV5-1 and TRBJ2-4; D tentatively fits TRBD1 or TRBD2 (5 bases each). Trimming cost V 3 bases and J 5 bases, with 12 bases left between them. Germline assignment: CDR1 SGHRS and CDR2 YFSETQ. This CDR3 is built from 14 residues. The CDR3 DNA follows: TGCGCCAGCAGCTCCGAGGGGCCCCAAAACATTCAGTACTTC. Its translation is CASSSEGPQNIQYF. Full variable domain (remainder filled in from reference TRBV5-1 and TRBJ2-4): KAGVTQTPRYLIKTRGQQVTLSCSPISGHRSVSWYQQTPGQGLQFLFEYFSETQRNKGNFPGRFSGRQFSNSRSEMNVSTLELGDSALYLCASSSEGPQNIQYFGAGTRLSVL.

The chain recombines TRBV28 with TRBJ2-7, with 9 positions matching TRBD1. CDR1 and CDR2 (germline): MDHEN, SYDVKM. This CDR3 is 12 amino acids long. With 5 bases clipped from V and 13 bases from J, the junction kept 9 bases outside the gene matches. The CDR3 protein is CASSGTGLVLYF. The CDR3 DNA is TGTGCCAGCAGTGGGACAGGGTTGGTTCTCTACTTC.

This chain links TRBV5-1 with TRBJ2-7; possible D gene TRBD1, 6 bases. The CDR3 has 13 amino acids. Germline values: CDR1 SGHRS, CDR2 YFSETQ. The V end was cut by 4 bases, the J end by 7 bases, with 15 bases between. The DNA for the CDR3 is TGCGCCAGCAGCCATCCCGAACAGGGTGAGCAGTACTTC. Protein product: CASSHPEQGEQYF.

For the CDR3, the DNA is TGTGCCAGCAGAGTGGCTGGCTCTGGAAACACCATATATTTT. Encoded protein: CASRVAGSGNTIYF. The V and J genes are TRBV6-5 and TRBJ1-3; D remains unclear. V gave up 6 bases and J gave up 0 bases, with 9 bases separating them. The CDR3 runs to 14 residues. The germline gives CDR1 MNHEY, CDR2 SVGAGI.

The CDR3 coding sequence is TGTGCCAGCAGCTACCGGACAGGGCCTTGGAATGAGCAGTTCTTC. It translates to CASSYRTGPWNEQFF. The chain recombines TRBV11-2 with TRBJ2-1; 8 bases are shared with TRBD1. CDR1 is SGHAT, CDR2 FQNNGV, per germline. V shed 4 bases and J 7 bases; nucleotides not matched to a gene: 9. The CDR3 is 15 residues long.

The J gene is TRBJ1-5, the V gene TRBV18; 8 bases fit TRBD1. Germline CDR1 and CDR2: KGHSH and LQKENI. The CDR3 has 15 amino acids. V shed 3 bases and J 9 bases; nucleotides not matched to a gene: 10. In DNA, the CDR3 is TGTGCCAGCTCACCTACCCGACAGGGGATTGTGCCCCAGCATTTT. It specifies CASSPTRQGIVPQHF.

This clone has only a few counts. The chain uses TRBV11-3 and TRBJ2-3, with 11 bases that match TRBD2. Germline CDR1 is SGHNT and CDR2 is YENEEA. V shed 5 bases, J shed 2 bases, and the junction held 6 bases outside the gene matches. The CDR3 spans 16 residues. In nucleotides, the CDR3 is TGTGCCAGCAGCGCGGGGACTAGCGGTCCCACAGATACGCAGTATTTT. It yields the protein CASSAGTSGPTDTQYF.

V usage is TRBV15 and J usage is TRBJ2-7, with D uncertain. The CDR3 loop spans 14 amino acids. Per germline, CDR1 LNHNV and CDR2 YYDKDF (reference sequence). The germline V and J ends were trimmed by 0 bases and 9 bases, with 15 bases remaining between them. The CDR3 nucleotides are TGTGCCACCAGCAGAGATCTCCTGCGGTCGGTGCAGTACTTC. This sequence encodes CATSRDLLRSVQYF.

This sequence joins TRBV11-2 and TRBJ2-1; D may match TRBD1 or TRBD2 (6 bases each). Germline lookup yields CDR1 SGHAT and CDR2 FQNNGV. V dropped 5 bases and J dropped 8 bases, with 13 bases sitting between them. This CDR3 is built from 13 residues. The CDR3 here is CASSLSGGHEQFF. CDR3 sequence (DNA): TGTGCCAGCAGCCTCTCTGGGGGGCATGAGCAGTTCTTC. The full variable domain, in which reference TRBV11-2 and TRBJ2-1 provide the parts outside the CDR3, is EAGVAQSPRYKIIEKRQSVAFWCNPISGHATLYWYQQILGQGPKLLIQFQNNGVVDDSQLPKDRFSAERLKGVDSTLKIQPAKLEDSAVYLCASSLSGGHEQFFGPGTRLTVL.

CDR3 nucleotides: TGTGCCAGCAGCTTGGTTGTTAGGGGGGACTACAATGAGCAGTTCTTC. Amino acids: CASSLVVRGDYNEQFF. The rearrangement links TRBV5-6 to TRBJ2-1; the D gene could be TRBD1 or TRBD2 (6 bases each). Deletions cut 0 bases from V and 3 bases from J, with 13 bases between. Germline V lookup: CDR1 SGHDT, CDR2 YYEEEE. The CDR3 totals 16 residues.

The CDR3 coding sequence is TGCGCCAGCAGCTTGAAGGGGGCTCCCACAGATACGCAGTATTTT. Its translation: CASSLKGAPTDTQYF. This chain uses TRBV5-1 with TRBJ2-3; 7 positions match TRBD1. Trimming cost V 1 base and J 2 bases; bases outside gene matches: 4. CDR3 length: 15 amino acids. The germline V gene has CDR1 SGHRS and CDR2 YFSETQ.

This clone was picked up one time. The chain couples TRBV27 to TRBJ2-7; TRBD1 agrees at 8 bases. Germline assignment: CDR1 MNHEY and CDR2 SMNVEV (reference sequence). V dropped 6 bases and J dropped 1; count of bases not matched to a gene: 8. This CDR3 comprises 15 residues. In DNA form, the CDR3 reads TGTGCCAGCAGCAACCGACAGGGGCAATCCTACGAGCAGTACTTC. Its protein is CASSNRQGQSYEQYF.

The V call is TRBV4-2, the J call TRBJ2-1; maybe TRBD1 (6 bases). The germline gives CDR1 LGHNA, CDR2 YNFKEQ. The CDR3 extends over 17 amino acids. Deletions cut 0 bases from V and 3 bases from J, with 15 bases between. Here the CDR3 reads CASSQDSPGASYNEQFF. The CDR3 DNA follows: TGTGCCAGCAGCCAAGATAGCCCAGGGGCAAGCTACAATGAGCAGTTCTTC.

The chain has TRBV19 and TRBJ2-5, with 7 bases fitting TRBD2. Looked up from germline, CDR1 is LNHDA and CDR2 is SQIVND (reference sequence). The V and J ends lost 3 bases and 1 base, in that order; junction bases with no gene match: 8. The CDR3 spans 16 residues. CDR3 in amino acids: CASSIRGEGTQETQYF. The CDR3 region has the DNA TGTGCCAGTAGTATTCGCGGGGAGGGGACCCAAGAGACCCAGTACTTC.

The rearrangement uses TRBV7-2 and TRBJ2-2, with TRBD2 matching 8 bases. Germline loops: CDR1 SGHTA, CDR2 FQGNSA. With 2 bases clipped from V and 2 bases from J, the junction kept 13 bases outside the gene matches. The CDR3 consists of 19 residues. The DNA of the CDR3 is TGTGCCAGCAGCTTACCAGCAAAAGTTAGCGGGACTAACACCGGGGAGCTGTTTTTT. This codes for CASSLPAKVSGTNTGELFF.

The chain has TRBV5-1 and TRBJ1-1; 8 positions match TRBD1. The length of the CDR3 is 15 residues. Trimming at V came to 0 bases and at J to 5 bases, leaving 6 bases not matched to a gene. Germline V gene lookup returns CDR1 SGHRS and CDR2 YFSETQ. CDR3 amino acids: CASSLVGQGITEAFF. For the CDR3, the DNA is TGCGCCAGCAGCTTGGTTGGACAGGGCATAACTGAAGCTTTCTTT.

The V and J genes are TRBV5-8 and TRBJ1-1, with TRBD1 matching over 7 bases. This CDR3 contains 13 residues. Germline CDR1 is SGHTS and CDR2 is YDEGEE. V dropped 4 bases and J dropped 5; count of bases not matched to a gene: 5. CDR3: CASSNRGRTEAFF. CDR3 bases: TGTGCCAGCAGCAACAGGGGTCGGACTGAAGCTTTCTTT.

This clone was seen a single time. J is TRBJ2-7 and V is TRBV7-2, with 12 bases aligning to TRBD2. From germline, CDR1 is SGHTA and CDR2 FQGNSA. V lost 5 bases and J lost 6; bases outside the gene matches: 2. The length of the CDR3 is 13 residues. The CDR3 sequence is CASSRLAGAEQYF. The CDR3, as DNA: TGTGCCAGCAGCCGACTAGCGGGAGCCGAGCAGTACTTC.

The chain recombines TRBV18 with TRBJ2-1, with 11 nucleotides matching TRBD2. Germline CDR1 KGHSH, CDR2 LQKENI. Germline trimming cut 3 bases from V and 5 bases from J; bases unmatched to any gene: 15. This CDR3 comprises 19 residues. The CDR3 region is CASSPAGTSGGRVHNEQFF. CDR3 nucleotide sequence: TGTGCCAGCTCACCTGCCGGGACTAGCGGAGGGCGGGTCCACAATGAGCAGTTCTTC.